This T cell receptor beta chain is from a study of T cell responses to AZD1222 COVID-19 vaccine. The study, taken as a whole, reports: Researchers report vaccine-associated CD4 TCRs spanning spike, with dominance at 160-218 and 743-854. Reports say nearly half of spike-specific TCRs go after unmutated variant regions. The breadth and depth of Spike-specific TCRs increased once two AZD1222 doses had been given.

In regard to this clone: The antigen is not known.

Germline V CDR1 and CDR2: SNHLY, FYNNEI. The CDR3 runs to 18 residues. V lost 6 bases and J 0 bases, leaving 23 bases between the germline ends. Measured with immunoSEQ multiplex PCR; TCRdb has only the in-frame clones, and not every one. Of about 150,000 clones in the sample, about nine tenths were seen once. The chain uses TRBV2 and TRBJ1-2, with a tentative D call TRBD1 (5 bases). The sequencing used peripheral blood, collected on day 0 of AZD1222 vaccination. The sequence came from an adult in good health. The CDR3 protein is CASSDPQTLTATNYGYTF. In nucleotides, the CDR3 is TGTGCCAGCAGCGACCCTCAGACCCTGACAGCGACTAACTATGGCTACACCTTC.